This T cell receptor (beta chain) is from a study of blood T cell repertoires in COVID-19. Study overall: COVID-19 samples, acute and convalescent, were from the United States, Italy and Spain. T cells, B-cell-depleted T cells, or PBMCs supplied cDNA or gDNA.

The CDR3 loop spans 16 amino acids. Germline V CDR1 and CDR2: MNHNS, SASEGT. Unmatched junction bases numbered 12, after V lost 1 base and J lost 7 bases. This table comes from immunoSEQ multiplex PCR, and its TCRdb copy is limited to in-frame clones, with some not included. Of 150,000 to 200,000 clones in the sample, 70% to 90% were seen once. The sample taken for sequencing was peripheral blood. This receptor was taken from a man aged 35-49 years with acute or convalescent COVID-19. The rearrangement joins TRBV6-1 to TRBJ2-7; TRBD1 aligns across 8 bases. In DNA, the CDR3 is TGTGCCAGCAGTGAAGTGTCAGGGGGCGCGGGGAGGGAGCAGTACTTC. Translating gives CASSEVSGGAGREQYF.